This T cell receptor beta chain came from a study of beta chain features in type 1 diabetes (dated by TCRdb to the late 2010s). For the wider study: Mean age, gender distribution, total cell number and subset yield were not different between patients and healthy donors. A total of roughly 100 million sorted cells were examined across all samples, and RNA yield correlated strongly with the number of cells per subset. In the study, TCRB repertoires of sorted circulating CD4+ T cell subsets from recently diagnosed type 1 diabetes patients were compared with those of matched healthy donors. Whereas all 28 donors provided naive and central memory subsets, regulatory and stem cell-like memory subsets were isolated from just 8 patients and about 8 healthy donors.

The study at large found these results: Naive, central memory and regulatory TCRB repertoires appeared more similar among patients than among healthy donors. Because the HLA sub-analyses included only small numbers of individuals, any influence of HLA type on TCRB rearrangement was left unresolved. A moderate but significant shortening of TCRB CDR3 length was observed in type 1 diabetes patients in all four CD4+ subsets. At VDJ recombination sites, patients with type 1 diabetes made fewer insertions and deleted more nucleotides, a pattern implying thymic rearrangement abnormalities. Because cDNA rather than genomic DNA was sequenced, highly expressing activated cells could have been over-represented, although no difference in activation and CD3 levels was found between groups. Shorter templates might be favored by PCR, yet because patient and control samples were amplified and corrected together, any such skew would affect both groups equally.

As to this clone: Its antigen is not yet known. Per-base quality was not reported, and no clone a single base away is much larger than it.

From each donor, a single peripheral blood sample of approximately 0.11 L on average was drawn into heparinised tubes. Using a panel that included CD45RO, CCR7, CD25, CD127, CD95 and CD27, naive, central memory, regulatory and stem cell-like memory CD4+ T cells were sorted on a BD FACSAria II. All sorted populations exceeded 95% purity. PBMCs were isolated immediately by Lymphoprep density gradient centrifugation and stained directly without culture. So that batch effects would be minimized, each experiment stained and sorted samples in pairs, pairing one healthy donor with one patient. The entire amount of isolated RNA was reverse transcribed using the High Capacity cDNA Reverse Transcription Kit, so the sequenced TCRB transcripts were expressed ones. Deep immunoSEQ sequencing was applied to naive, central memory and regulatory T cell samples, giving an average of roughly 3.5 million total reads per sample. Sorted cells were lysed in RLT buffer, and RNA was extracted using DNase-treated RNeasy Micro or Mini kits according to cell number. Each cell subset was processed on its own to prevent cross-contamination, while patient and healthy donor samples were processed together. TCRB sequences were amplified from cDNA with the immunoSEQ multiplex PCR, producing 87-bp fragments spanning the CDR3 region. Sequencing of the amplicons was done on the Illumina HiSeq platform. From the authors' description of their analysis: Synthetic template baselines were used to correct PCR bias computationally, reads within Hamming distance 2 were collapsed together, and singletons that could not be merged were discarded. Reads were aligned against IMGT so that V, D and J genes, CDR3 length and insertions or deletions at six rearrangement sites could be assigned. Within each subset, clonotype counts were normalized to sorted cell number, after which true diversity and Gini coefficients were computed with the tcR R package. Repertoire sharing was quantified using the overlap coefficient calculated on TCRB nucleotide sequences. As a proxy for the pre-selection repertoire, out-of-frame TCRB sequences from naive cells were analyzed. The source is immuneACCESS, and TCRdb retained only in-frame sequences with V and J called. Part of the clones is not carried over; for the studies checked, unresolved V genes explain less than half of this, and the remainder is unexplained. The V and J calls and the clone size are those of that table, but D and trimming were determined from the DNA. The sample table holds about 660,000 clones, of which more than 12% were seen once. Together, the top ten hold 0.035% to 0.045% of the sample.

The germline V gene (reference sequence) sets CDR1 to MNHEY and CDR2 to SMNVEV. The germline V and J ends show losses of 4 bases and 7 bases respectively, and no gene match explains 6 bases of the junction. Reading from cysteine to phenylalanine, the CDR3 counts 13 amino acids. Just the 39-base CDR3 DNA is kept, in frame starting at base 1. The material sequenced was naive CD4+ T cells from blood. The cell subset or site label here, explained by the study, means: true naive CD4+ T cells. This chain joins TRBV27 to TRBJ2-7, with TRBD1 identical over 8 junction bases. The sequence came from a man aged 18 to 29 with type 1 diabetes. The nucleotides read TGTGCCAGCAGTTCCTTTCACAGGGGGGAGCAGTACTTC. Its translation reads: CASSSFHRGEQYF.